This T cell receptor (beta chain) was identified during a study of blood T cell repertoires in COVID-19. Study summary: Some COVID-19 samples were acute and others convalescent; all came from the United States, Italy and Spain. The analysed material was cDNA or gDNA that came from T cells, B-cell-depleted T cells, or PBMCs.

The CDR3 has 12 amino acids. Trimming took 5 bases from V and 5 from J; bases not matched to a gene: 2. Germline lookup yields CDR1 SGHVS and CDR2 FQNEAQ. For this clone: Other DNA sequences within the sample encode an identical CDR3.

Per the authors' pipeline: Amplification with reference gene primers provided the estimates of nucleated cell counts. This table comes from immunoSEQ multiplex PCR, and its TCRdb copy is limited to in-frame clones, with some not included. V and J calls and clone size are those listed in that table; D and trimming were worked out from the DNA. The sample contains about 260,000 clones, about 80% of which appear only once. The sequence derives from a human donor in a cohort sampled during active COVID-19. Material: peripheral blood. The chain uses TRBV7-8 and TRBJ1-1, with 7 bases identical to TRBD1. This CDR3 reads CASSQGVTEAFF. The CDR3 nucleotides read TGTGCCAGCAGCCAGGGGGTTACTGAAGCTTTCTTT. The full variable domain, in which reference TRBV7-8 and TRBJ1-1 provide the parts outside the CDR3, is GAGVSQSPRYKVAKRGQDVALRCDPISGHVSLFWYQQALGQGPEFLTYFQNEAQLDKSGLPSDRFFAERPEGSVSTLKIQRTQQEDSAVYLCASSQGVTEAFFGQGTRLTVV.